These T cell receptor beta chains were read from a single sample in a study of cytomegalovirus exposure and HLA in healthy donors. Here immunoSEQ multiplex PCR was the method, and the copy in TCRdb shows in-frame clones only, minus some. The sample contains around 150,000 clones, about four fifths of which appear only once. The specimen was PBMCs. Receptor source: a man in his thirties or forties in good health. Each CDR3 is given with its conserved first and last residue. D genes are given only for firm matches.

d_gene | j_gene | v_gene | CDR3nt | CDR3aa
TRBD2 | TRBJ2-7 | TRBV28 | TGTGCCAGCAGTTCCGGGGAGGGGTTTTACGAGCAGTACTTC | CASSSGEGFYEQYF
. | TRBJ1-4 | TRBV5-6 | TGTGCCAGCAGCTTGCTCAGGGGATCGGGGGAAAAACTGTTTTTT | CASSLLRGSGEKLFF
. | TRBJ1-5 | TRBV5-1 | TGCGCCAGCAGCCCCGAGGGACTTAGCAATCAGCCCCAGCATTTT | CASSPEGLSNQPQHF
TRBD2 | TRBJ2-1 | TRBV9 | TGTGCCAGCAGCGGGACGGGACTAGCGGCCTACAATGAGCAGTTCTTC | CASSGTGLAAYNEQFF
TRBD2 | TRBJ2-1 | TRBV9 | TGTGCCAGCAGCGTAGGAACTAGCGGGAGTCAGAATGAGCAGTTCTTC | CASSVGTSGSQNEQFF
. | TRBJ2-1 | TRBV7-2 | TGTGCCAGCAGCTTTGGGGAGCGAGGCAATGAGCAGTTCTTC | CASSFGERGNEQFF
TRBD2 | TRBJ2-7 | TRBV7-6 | TGTGCCAGCAGCACCGGGACTAGCGGTTCCTACGAGCAGTACTTC | CASSTGTSGSYEQYF
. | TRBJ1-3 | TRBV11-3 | TGTGCCAGCAGCTTAAAACAGGGATTTGGGCGGAAAGACACCATATATTTT | CASSLKQGFGRKDTIYF
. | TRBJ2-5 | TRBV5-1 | TGCGCCAGCAGCTCAACGGTCGGTCAAGAGACCCAGTACTTC | CASSSTVGQETQYF
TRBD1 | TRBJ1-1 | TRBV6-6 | TGTGCCAGCACGAGACAGGGGGGGGAAGCTTTCTTT | CASTRQGGEAFF
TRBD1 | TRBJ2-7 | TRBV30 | TGTGCCTGGGACTACAGGGGGCTCTACGAGCAGTACTTC | CAWDYRGLYEQYF